This TCR beta chain was identified in a study of T cell repertoires in cytomegalovirus infection. Study outcomes and limitations: Carriers of CMV plus the relevant HLA were identified by cumulative public TCR beta family frequency.

Germline CDR1 is ENHRY and CDR2 is SYGVKD. V lost 6 bases and J lost 10; bases outside the gene matches: 10. The CDR3 sequence is 14 residues long. TCRdb ran MiXCR on the reads and lists one entry per CDR3 protein. The sample has approximately 500,000 distinct CDR3 sequences; 26% are singletons. This clonotype occurred a few times. Its antigen remains unknown. This TCR derives from a human donor in good health (CMV status not recorded). Some clones in this sample may be carry-over from other donors' samples. What was sequenced was PBMCs. The chain is built from TRBV10-3 and TRBJ2-1, with 9 bases that match TRBD2. In nucleotides, the CDR3 is TGTGCCATCAGGTCTAGCGGGACCATGGGGGAGCAGTTCTTC. This translates into CAIRSSGTMGEQFF.